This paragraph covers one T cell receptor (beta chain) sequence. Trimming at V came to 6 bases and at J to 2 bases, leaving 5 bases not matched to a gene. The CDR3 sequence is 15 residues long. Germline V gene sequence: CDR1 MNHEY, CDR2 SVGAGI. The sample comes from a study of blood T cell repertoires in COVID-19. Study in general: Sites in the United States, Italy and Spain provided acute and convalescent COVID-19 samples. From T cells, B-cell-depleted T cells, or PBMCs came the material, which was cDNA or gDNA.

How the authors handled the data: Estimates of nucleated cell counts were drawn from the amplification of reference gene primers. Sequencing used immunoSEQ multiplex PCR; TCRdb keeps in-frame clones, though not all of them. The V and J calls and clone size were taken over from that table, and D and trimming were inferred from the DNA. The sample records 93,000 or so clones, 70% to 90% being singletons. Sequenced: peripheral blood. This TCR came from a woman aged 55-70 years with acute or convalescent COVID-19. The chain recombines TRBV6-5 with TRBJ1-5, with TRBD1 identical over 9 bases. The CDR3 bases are TGTGCCAGCAGAGACTGGACAGGGGGCAATCAGCCCCAGCATTTT. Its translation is CASRDWTGGNQPQHF.